One T cell receptor (beta chain) is described in this entry. TCRdb's copy holds only in-frame clones and misses some; the assay was immunoSEQ multiplex PCR. The table includes some 200,000 clones, just under 85% detected once. The data are from a study of blood T cell repertoires in COVID-19. Study details: PBMCs, B-cell-depleted T cells, or T cells provided the cDNA or gDNA that made up the material.

The germline gives CDR1 SGHNT, CDR2 YYREEE (reference sequence). The CDR3 extends over 13 amino acids. The V gene lost 1 base and the J gene lost 4 bases, with 8 bases spanning the gap. The sample was peripheral blood. This sequence originates from a woman aged 45-65 years with active or convalescent COVID-19. The V call is TRBV5-4, the J call TRBJ2-5; a weak D match, TRBD1 (5 bases). CDR3 DNA: TGTGCCAGCAGCTTGCAGGGCGGAGAGACCCAGTACTTC. It codes for CASSLQGGETQYF.